The 27 T cell receptor beta chains below all came from one sample that was sequenced in a study of PD-1 blockade in mismatch repair-deficient tumors. The table came from immunoSEQ multiplex PCR; TCRdb's copy has only in-frame clones and leaves some out. This table has 50,000 or so clones, 81% appearing once. The sequencing used peripheral blood, collected less than 21 weeks after starting pembrolizumab. The origin of the receptors is an adult with mismatch repair-deficient cancer.

The chain is built from TRBV30 and TRBJ2-1; tentative D call: TRBD2 (5 bases). Germline assignment: CDR1 GTSNPN and CDR2 SVGIG (reference sequence). The CDR3 totals 15 residues. Trimming pared 3 bases from V and 0 bases from J, leaving 12 bases between. CDR3 sequence: CAWSRGQSSYNEQFF. The CDR3 coding sequence is TGTGCCTGGAGCCGAGGGCAAAGCTCCTACAATGAGCAGTTCTTC.

The V and J genes are TRBV19 and TRBJ1-1; D is unresolved. The CDR3 has 14 amino acids. V shed 0 bases and J shed 1 base, with 6 bases lying between them. In germline, CDR1 is LNHDA, CDR2 SQIVND (reference sequence). The CDR3 DNA reads TGTGCCAGTAGTATAGATGGAAGGAACACTGAAGCTTTCTTT. As protein: CASSIDGRNTEAFF.

V gene TRBV20-1 combines with J gene TRBJ1-1, with D possibly TRBD1 on 5 matching bases. The CDR3 loop spans 10 amino acids. Germline CDR1 is DFQATT and CDR2 is SNEGSKA (reference sequence). V was pared by 3 bases and J by 11 bases, with 10 bases between. The DNA of the CDR3 is TGCAGTGCTAGGCGATACAGGGCTTTCTTT. Its protein product is CSARRYRAFF.

Written as DNA, the CDR3 is TGTGCCAGCATTATCGTGGATACTAGCACAGATACGCAGTATTTT. Translated: CASIIVDTSTDTQYF. The chain uses TRBV6-1 and TRBJ2-3; D uncertain. The CDR3 loop spans 15 amino acids. V lost 7 bases to trimming and J lost 0 bases, with 14 bases between them. CDR1 is MNHNS, CDR2 SASEGT, per germline.

The rearrangement links TRBV30 to TRBJ2-5; possibly TRBD1 or TRBD2 for D (5 bases each). The V gene lost 3 bases and the J gene lost 5 bases, with 16 bases spanning the gap. This CDR3 has 14 residues. From germline, CDR1 is GTSNPN and CDR2 SVGIG (reference sequence). The CDR3 DNA sequence: TGTGCCTGGAGCGCGGGCAGGGTAGGGGAGACCCAGTACTTC. It encodes CAWSAGRVGETQYF. Full variable domain (rest looked up from reference TRBV30 and TRBJ2-5): SQTIHQWPATLVQPVGSPLSLECTVEGTSNPNLYWYRQAAGRGLQLLFYSVGIGQISSEVPQNLSASRPQDRQFILSSKKLLLSDSGFYLCAWSAGRVGETQYFGPGTRLLVL.

This chain uses TRBV5-1 with TRBJ2-2; D remains unclear. In germline, CDR1 is SGHRS, CDR2 YFSETQ. Trimming took off 4 bases at V and 5 bases at J, with 12 bases between the two ends. There are 14 residues in the CDR3. The CDR3 loop reads CASSQKDVTGELFF. CDR3 coding DNA: TGCGCCAGCAGCCAAAAGGACGTTACCGGGGAGCTGTTTTTT.

The chain couples TRBV5-8 to TRBJ1-5; D is unclear. Trimming cost V 5 bases and J 5 bases, with 8 bases left between them. Germline V gives CDR1 SGHTS, CDR2 YDEGEE. The length of the CDR3 is 12 residues. CDR3 in DNA: TGTGCCAGCAGGGCGGGTTATCAGCCCCAGCATTTT. Translation: CASRAGYQPQHF.

This clone occurred a few times. The J gene is TRBJ1-2, the V gene TRBV29-1, with D unresolved. Germline V gene sequence: CDR1 SQVTM, CDR2 ANQGSEA. The CDR3 has 15 residues. V lost 3 bases, J lost 0 bases, and 14 bases lay in between. The CDR3 sequence: CSVEPQTGANYGYTF. CDR3 bases: TGCAGCGTTGAGCCGCAGACCGGGGCTAACTATGGCTACACCTTC.

V is TRBV5-1 and J is TRBJ2-1, with TRBD2 matching 9 bases. Germline V gene data show CDR1 as SGHRS and CDR2 as YFSETQ. Trimming took 9 bases from V and 7 from J; bases not matched to a gene: 8. This CDR3 is built from 13 residues. CDR3 loop: CATRRGRGNEQFF. In nucleotides, the CDR3 is TGCGCCACCCGACGCGGGAGGGGAAATGAGCAGTTCTTC.

This chain connects TRBV11-3 to TRBJ2-4; D ambiguous. V lost 1 base, J lost 8 bases, and 9 bases lay in between. Germline assignment: CDR1 SGHNT and CDR2 YENEEA. This CDR3 has 13 amino acids. This CDR3 reads CASSLGPLDIQYF. CDR3 in DNA: TGTGCCAGCAGCTTAGGGCCCCTTGACATTCAGTACTTC.

This clone was picked up one time. The chain joins TRBV18 to TRBJ2-6, with D perhaps matching TRBD1 (5 bases). V shed 4 bases and J shed 3 bases, with 10 bases lying between them. CDR1 KGHSH and CDR2 LQKENI come from the germline V gene. The CDR3 length is 15 residues. The CDR3 bases are TGTGCCAGCTCACTAACAGGCGGTGGGGCCAACGTCCTGACTTTC. Protein product: CASSLTGGGANVLTF.

The chain has TRBV19 and TRBJ2-7; 9 bases are shared with TRBD1. Per germline, CDR1 LNHDA and CDR2 SQIVND (reference sequence). The length of the CDR3 is 14 residues. The V gene end was trimmed by 4 bases and the J gene end by 2 bases; junction bases not matched to a gene: 3. This CDR3 is CASSTGDRAYEQYF. CDR3 bases: TGTGCCAGTAGTACAGGGGACAGGGCCTACGAGCAGTACTTC.

CDR3 amino acids: CASSAGGPREQFF. In nucleotides, the CDR3 is TGTGCCAGTTCAGCGGGAGGGCCTCGTGAGCAGTTCTTC. V is TRBV19 and J is TRBJ2-1, with 10 nucleotides matching TRBD2. The CDR3 has 13 residues. Germline V gene sequence: CDR1 LNHDA, CDR2 SQIVND (reference sequence). The junction had 7 bases not matched to a gene; V was cut back by 8 bases and J by 9 bases.

The chain links TRBV5-1 to TRBJ1-1, with D possibly being TRBD1 (6 bases). This CDR3 is built from 17 residues. Germline lookup yields CDR1 SGHRS and CDR2 YFSETQ. Trimming shortened V by 0 bases and J by 0 bases, and 15 bases separated the two germline ends. This chain's CDR3 is CASSLAYDRPLNTEAFF. CDR3 DNA sequence: TGCGCCAGCAGCTTGGCATATGACAGGCCCCTGAACACTGAAGCTTTCTTT.

Only one count was recorded for this clone. The chain joins TRBV29-1 to TRBJ2-1; D is uncertain. Deletions cut 4 bases from V and 5 bases from J, with 12 bases between. CDR3 size: 13 residues. Germline CDR1 reads SQVTM; CDR2 reads ANQGSEA. CDR3 amino acids: CSVGLRWHNEQFF. CDR3 DNA sequence: TGCAGCGTTGGGCTGAGGTGGCACAATGAGCAGTTCTTC.

J is TRBJ1-1 and V is TRBV7-2; no clear D gene. V shed 1 base and J shed 0 bases, with 9 bases lying between them. The CDR3 runs to 15 residues. The V gene's germline CDR1 is SGHTA and CDR2 FQGNSA. In DNA, the CDR3 is TGTGCCAGCAGCTTAGACGGCAGCATGAACACTGAAGCTTTCTTT. This codes for CASSLDGSMNTEAFF.

The V call is TRBV2, the J call TRBJ1-5, with 7 bases matching TRBD1. The germline gives CDR1 SNHLY, CDR2 FYNNEI. V gave up 4 bases and J gave up 4 bases; unmatched junction bases: 4. The CDR3 covers 14 residues. The CDR3 coding sequence is TGTGCCAGCAGTGCATCAGGGGGTAATCAGCCCCAGCATTTT. Translating gives CASSASGGNQPQHF.

For the CDR3, the DNA is TGCGCCAGCAGCTCGGGTTGGACTGAAGCTTTCTTT. Protein sequence: CASSSGWTEAFF. This rearrangement joins TRBV5-1 to TRBJ1-1; D ambiguous. Germline V gives CDR1 SGHRS, CDR2 YFSETQ. Trimming removed 3 bases from V and 5 bases from J, with 8 bases in between. This CDR3 has 12 amino acids.

The rearrangement links TRBV19 to TRBJ1-4; D call uncertain. Germline assignment: CDR1 LNHDA and CDR2 SQIVND (reference sequence). The CDR3 runs to 18 residues. Trimming took off 2 bases at V and 0 bases at J, with 16 bases between the two ends. CDR3 DNA sequence: TGTGCCAGTAGTATAATTATTTTTTCGGGATCAACTAATGAAAAACTGTTTTTT. It translates to CASSIIIFSGSTNEKLFF.

The chain couples TRBV5-1 to TRBJ1-1, with D tentatively TRBD1 (5 bases). The ends were cut back, 4 bases at V and 4 bases at J, with 17 bases in the middle. The CDR3 loop spans 15 amino acids. CDR1 is SGHRS, CDR2 YFSETQ, per germline. The CDR3 region is CASSTWGGEGTEAFF. The CDR3 DNA follows: TGCGCCAGCAGCACTTGGGGCGGGGAAGGCACTGAAGCTTTCTTT.

This chain links TRBV7-2 with TRBJ2-2; TRBD2 matches at 7 bases. V was pared by 6 bases and J by 7 bases, with 8 bases of the junction left unmatched. The germline V gene encodes CDR1 SGHTA and CDR2 FQGNSA. The CDR3 length is 14 residues. In DNA form, the CDR3 reads TGTGCCAGCAGATTCAGCGGGAAGGGCGGGGAGCTGTTTTTT. Protein: CASRFSGKGGELFF.

V is TRBV30 and J is TRBJ2-2; 11 nucleotides agree with TRBD2. This CDR3 is built from 15 residues. Germline V lookup: CDR1 GTSNPN, CDR2 SVGIG (reference sequence). J was trimmed by 10 bases and V by 2 bases; bases with no gene match: 9. CDR3 coding DNA: TGTGCCTGGAGTCCTCTAGCGGGAGGTTTTGAGGAGCTGTTTTTT. It translates to CAWSPLAGGFEELFF.

The V gene is TRBV7-9, the J gene TRBJ1-1; the D is unclear. V was clipped by 4 bases and J by 1 base, with 10 bases between them. Germline CDR1 is SEHNR and CDR2 is FQNEAQ (reference sequence). The length of the CDR3 is 14 residues. The CDR3 sequence is CASSSPSRNTEAFF. In DNA form, the CDR3 reads TGTGCCAGCAGCTCTCCTTCACGGAACACTGAAGCTTTCTTT.

CDR3 DNA sequence: TGTGCCAGCATTCGGGATGGGTTAGCGGGAGAACAGTACTTC. Translated: CASIRDGLAGEQYF. J is TRBJ2-7 and V is TRBV6-5; 9 positions match TRBD2. CDR1 is MNHEY, CDR2 SVGAGI, per germline. CDR3 length equals 14 residues. Trimming took 7 bases from V and 10 from J; bases not matched to a gene: 14.

J is TRBJ1-2 and V is TRBV19; D might be TRBD1 (5 bases). Germline CDR1 LNHDA, CDR2 SQIVND (reference sequence). This CDR3 contains 14 residues. V was clipped by 7 bases and J by 2 bases, with 14 bases between them. CDR3 sequence reads: CASKTLTVNYGYTF. CDR3 in DNA: TGTGCCAGTAAGACCCTGACAGTCAACTATGGCTACACCTTC.

The V gene is TRBV10-3, the J gene TRBJ1-2; 9 bases line up with TRBD1. Germline V gene lookup returns CDR1 ENHRY and CDR2 SYGVKD. Losses at the gene ends were 6 bases for V and 2 bases for J; bases not matched to a gene: 1. CDR3 length equals 13 residues. The DNA for the CDR3 is TGTGCCATCAGCGGGACAGGGAACTATGGCTACACCTTC. Translated, it gives CAISGTGNYGYTF.

This chain connects TRBV4-1 to TRBJ1-4; D is ambiguous. The germline gives CDR1 MGHRA, CDR2 YSYEKL. CDR3 size: 13 residues. Trimming took 0 bases from V and 8 from J, leaving 7 bases between them. The DNA of the CDR3 is TGCGCCAGCAGCCAAGAGGAGGAAGAAAAACTGTTTTTT. This sequence encodes CASSQEEEEKLFF.